The next 9 T cell receptor beta chains were all read from a single sample in a study of T cell changes during pregnancy in multiple sclerosis. The data were produced by immunoSEQ multiplex PCR, yet TCRdb's version contains in-frame clones alone and is incomplete. The data hold around 20,000 clones, with roughly 80% observed a single time. The input for sequencing was CD8+ T cells from peripheral blood mononuclear cells, taken in the first trimester of pregnancy. Source of these receptors: a female donor in good health, enrolled as a control in a pregnancy study.

The rearrangement joins TRBV9 to TRBJ2-1, with TRBD1 as a possible D gene (5 bases). The germline V and J ends were trimmed by 4 bases and 1 base, with 15 bases remaining between them. Germline CDR1 SGDLS, CDR2 YYNGEE. The length of the CDR3 is 16 residues. CDR3: CASSPRADGSYNEQFF. The CDR3, as DNA: TGTGCCAGCAGCCCCAGGGCCGATGGGTCCTACAATGAGCAGTTCTTC.

This chain uses TRBV5-5 with TRBJ2-7; D might be TRBD1 (5 bases). With 0 bases removed from V and 0 bases from J, the gap between germline ends came to 7 bases. The V gene's germline CDR1 is SGHKS and CDR2 YYEKEE (reference sequence). This CDR3 contains 14 residues. This CDR3 is CASSLGDSSYEQYF. CDR3 sequence (DNA): TGTGCCAGCAGCTTGGGCGACAGCTCCTACGAGCAGTACTTC.

This clone came up once. The gene calls are TRBV4-1 and TRBJ2-5; the D gene is possibly TRBD2 (6 bases). V gave up 0 bases and J gave up 5 bases, with 10 bases separating them. This CDR3 comprises 14 residues. The germline gives CDR1 MGHRA, CDR2 YSYEKL. CDR3 protein: CASSQDSSAETQYF. The CDR3, as DNA: TGCGCCAGCAGCCAAGATTCTAGCGCGGAGACCCAGTACTTC.

This clone is labeled as medium-sized. The same CDR3 is also encoded by other DNA sequences in this sample. The DNA of the CDR3 is TGTGCCAGCAGCGAACAGGGGGATGGGGCCAACGTCCTGACTTTC. Amino acids: CASSEQGDGANVLTF. This chain uses TRBV6-1 with TRBJ2-6; 8 bases are a match to TRBD1. CDR3 length equals 15 residues. The germline gives CDR1 MNHNS, CDR2 SASEGT. The ends lost 6 bases at V and 3 bases at J; junction bases unmatched: 4.

The chain carries TRBV18 and TRBJ2-1, with TRBD1 identical over 7 bases. This CDR3 comprises 17 residues. The germline V gene has CDR1 KGHSH and CDR2 LQKENI. V was pared by 2 bases and J by 0 bases, with 7 bases of the junction left unmatched. The CDR3 spells CASSPSTGPSSYNEQFF. The CDR3 nucleotides are TGTGCCAGCTCACCATCGACAGGGCCGAGCTCCTACAATGAGCAGTTCTTC. Supplemented by reference TRBV18 and TRBJ2-1, the full variable domain reads NAGVMQNPRHLVRRRGQEARLRCSPMKGHSHVYWYRQLPEEGLKFMVYLQKENIIDESGMPKERFSAEFPKEGPSILRIQQVVRGDSAAYFCASSPSTGPSSYNEQFFGPGTRLTVL.

This rearrangement joins TRBV28 to TRBJ1-3, with 8 bases lining up with TRBD1. The ends lost 5 bases at V and 4 bases at J; junction bases unmatched: 10. The CDR3 totals 16 residues. Germline CDR1 MDHEN, CDR2 SYDVKM. The CDR3 DNA is TGTGCCAGCAGTATAACCGGGACAGGATTAGGAAACACCATATATTTT. Translating it yields CASSITGTGLGNTIYF.

The chain carries TRBV6-1 and TRBJ1-1, with 10 bases lining up with TRBD1. The CDR3 spans 17 residues. Unmatched junction bases numbered 12, after V lost 3 bases and J lost 5 bases. Germline values: CDR1 MNHNS, CDR2 SASEGT. The CDR3 sequence: CASSDPRPGTGATEAFF. The CDR3 coding sequence is TGTGCCAGCAGTGACCCCCGGCCCGGGACAGGGGCAACTGAAGCTTTCTTT.

The chain carries TRBV10-1 and TRBJ1-1; 10 bases are a match to TRBD1. The J segment lost 4 bases and the V segment lost 6 bases, leaving 5 bases of the junction unmatched. The CDR3 totals 14 residues. Germline lookup yields CDR1 WNHNN and CDR2 SYGVQD (reference sequence). CDR3 amino acids: CASSETGGGTEAFF. In nucleotides, the CDR3 is TGCGCCAGCAGCGAGACAGGGGGCGGCACTGAAGCTTTCTTT.

This clone was observed a single time. This rearrangement joins TRBV30 to TRBJ1-1; D not certain. The CDR3 covers 13 residues. V shed 4 bases and J shed 4 bases, with 13 bases lying between them. Germline values: CDR1 GTSNPN, CDR2 SVGIG (reference sequence). The CDR3 bases are TGTGCCTGGAATGTTTTTCCCGGCACTGAAGCTTTCTTT. Amino acids: CAWNVFPGTEAFF. The full variable domain, with the rest looked up from reference TRBV30 and TRBJ1-1, is SQTIHQWPATLVQPVGSPLSLECTVEGTSNPNLYWYRQAAGRGLQLLFYSVGIGQISSEVPQNLSASRPQDRQFILSSKKLLLSDSGFYLCAWNVFPGTEAFFGQGTRLTVV.